This T cell receptor beta chain was identified in a study of T cell responses to AZD1222 COVID-19 vaccine. Trimming removed 6 bases at V and 6 bases at J, with 15 bases between. Germline V gene sequence: CDR1 SGDLS, CDR2 YYNGEE. The CDR3 extends over 13 amino acids. This clone was counted many times. The antigen is unknown. Samples with a second dose at about 4 or about 12 weeks were pooled together. Points from the study as a whole: The donor group comprised mostly white British people and more females; the analysis possibly underestimated clonal diversity.

Clones were sequenced by immunoSEQ multiplex PCR, and TCRdb holds only the in-frame ones, with some missing. Here the sample spans about 140,000 clones, approximately 91% being singletons. Material: peripheral blood, obtained 28 days after the second AZD1222 dose. This receptor was obtained from an adult who received the AZD1222 COVID-19 vaccine. The chain employs TRBV9 and TRBJ1-2; no firm D call. The CDR3: CASTSRRFDGYTF. CDR3 coding DNA: TGTGCCAGCACCTCCCGGCGTTTCGATGGCTACACCTTC.